The rows below give T cell receptor beta chains drawn from one sample of a study of T cells in Graves' hyperthyroidism and ophthalmopathy. TCRdb called the multiplex PCR reads again in MiXCR, with one record for every CDR3 protein. The data contain around 520,000 distinct CDR3 sequences, approximately 15% of them singletons. The source material was blood. The origin of the receptors is a woman between 18 and 30 years old with Graves' hyperthyroidism. CDR3s include the opening cysteine and the closing phenylalanine or tryptophan. The D gene is left open where the match is weak.

d_call j_call v_call cdr3_aa
TRBD1 TRBJ2-3 TRBV19 CASQGSTGGIGDTQYF
NA TRBJ1-3 TRBV12-3/TRBV12-4 CASSFDYRRRSGNTIYF
NA TRBJ1-3 TRBV6-5 CASSYGINTIYF
TRBD2 TRBJ2-1 TRBV20-1 CSAYGLAGEGEQFF
NA TRBJ2-7 TRBV7-9 CTSSPMGADYEQYF
TRBD2 TRBJ2-1 TRBV20-1 CSARDLSGGTYNEQFF
NA TRBJ1-2 TRBV20-1 CSARLADRDGYTF
NA TRBJ1-1 TRBV12-3/TRBV12-4 CATTRTVEAFF
TRBD2 TRBJ2-3 TRBV20-1 CSASSGFNTDTQYF
NA TRBJ2-3 TRBV7-9 CASSHQKASDTQYF
NA TRBJ2-3 TRBV29-1 CSTYRWDTDTQYF
TRBD1 TRBJ2-7 TRBV2 CASSVRQGPDEQYF
TRBD2 TRBJ2-7 TRBV28 CASSTRLAGLHTYEQYF
TRBD2 TRBJ2-4 TRBV20-1 CSASPGSGIIQYF
NA TRBJ2-1 TRBV18 CASSPPISNEQFF
NA TRBJ2-2 TRBV7-2 CASSLKGGGGGHSGELFF
NA TRBJ2-5 TRBV6-1 CASSNWRETQYF
NA TRBJ2-7 TRBV6-1 CASSEILRGKEGEQYF
NA TRBJ2-1 TRBV7-3 CASSLTGNGAYNEQFF
NA TRBJ2-1 TRBV18 CASSPLAPDNEQFF
NA TRBJ2-7 TRBV7-9 CASSLDGNPIYEQYF
TRBD2 TRBJ2-7 TRBV11-2 CASSLDRGRESEQYF
NA TRBJ2-7 TRBV9 CASSPDPRSSYEQYF
NA TRBJ2-3 TRBV5-1 CASSLVGDQTTDTQYF
NA TRBJ1-1 TRBV19 CASSIQTGSSEAFF
NA TRBJ2-3 TRBV3-1 CASSPSHGRTDTQYF
TRBD1 TRBJ2-7 TRBV28 CASSDRTGIYEQYF
NA TRBJ1-6 TRBV20-1 CSAGAEPGLRNSPLHF
NA TRBJ1-4 TRBV7-9 CASSLFPTEKLFF
NA TRBJ2-7 TRBV27 CASRSSGAGVPYEQYF
TRBD1 TRBJ1-6 TRBV30 CAWRYRGQDSPLHF
TRBD1 TRBJ1-1 TRBV20-1 CSTGTGRFRGRNTEAFF
NA TRBJ2-2 TRBV7-3 CASSVQPNTGELFF
NA TRBJ1-1 TRBV7-9 CASSFWRSGGTEAFF
TRBD1 TRBJ1-6 TRBV2 CASKGTENSPLHF
TRBD1 TRBJ2-5 TRBV3-1 CASSQASGTGRETQYF
NA TRBJ2-1 TRBV12-5 CASGLDPHRYNEQFF
NA TRBJ2-4 TRBV6-6 CASSYESPLAKNIQYF
TRBD1 TRBJ2-1 TRBV12-3/TRBV12-4 CASSWDRGGTRLGNEQFF
NA TRBJ1-1 TRBV18 CASSYAAGMNTEAFF
NA TRBJ2-2 TRBV5-1 CASSLRENTGELFF
NA TRBJ1-5 TRBV30 CAFGTTALLAQHF
TRBD1 TRBJ1-2 TRBV7-2 CASSGGQGLYGYTF